Listed below are T cell receptor beta chains from one sample, sequenced in a study of blood T cells in healthy people across ages. TCRdb itself ran the 5' RACE reads through MiXCR, one entry per CDR3 protein. In the table there are 1.5 million to 2 million distinct CDR3 sequences, 25% to 30% of which are singletons. Sequenced sample: blood. Receptors originate from a woman in her 30s in good health. CDR3s include the opening cysteine and the closing phenylalanine or tryptophan. The D gene is left open where the match is weak. Expanded clones are given a class, and other clones once, few, many or no size at all.

V gene: TRBV12-3/TRBV12-4; J gene: TRBJ1-2; D gene: -; clone size: -; CDR3 DNA: TGTGCCAGCAGTCAGTCTGGCTTCTCAGGGTTGGGCTACACCTTC; CDR3 protein: CASSQSGFSGLGYTF
V gene: TRBV15; J gene: TRBJ2-1; D gene: TRBD1; clone size: few; CDR3 DNA: TGTGCCACCAGCAGGGGAGGACAGGGGGCTTACAATGAGCAGTTCTTC; CDR3 protein: CATSRGGQGAYNEQFF
V gene: TRBV10-3; J gene: TRBJ2-1; D gene: -; clone size: many; CDR3 DNA: TGTGCCATCAGGCCAAACTCCTACAATGAGCAGTTCTTC; CDR3 protein: CAIRPNSYNEQFF
V gene: TRBV10-3; J gene: TRBJ1-3; D gene: -; clone size: few; CDR3 DNA: TGTGCTATTTCGGGGAGCGCTGGAAACACCATATATTTT; CDR3 protein: CAISGSAGNTIYF
V gene: TRBV6-5; J gene: TRBJ2-3; D gene: -; clone size: -; CDR3 DNA: TGTGCCAGCAGTCGTCAGACGCTCACAGATACGCAGTATTTT; CDR3 protein: CASSRQTLTDTQYF
V gene: TRBV29-1; J gene: TRBJ2-1; D gene: TRBD2; clone size: few; CDR3 DNA: TGCAGCGTTGGGGGCGGGAGGAATATTGAGCAGTTCTTC; CDR3 protein: CSVGGGRNIEQFF
V gene: TRBV28; J gene: TRBJ2-5; D gene: -; clone size: few; CDR3 DNA: TGTGCCAGCAGAAGAGGCAGGCCGGCAGAGACCCAGTACTTC; CDR3 protein: CASRRGRPAETQYF
V gene: TRBV7-2; J gene: TRBJ2-3; D gene: -; clone size: many; CDR3 DNA: TGTGCCAGCAGCTCTGAGCGGTCCACAGATACGCAGTATTTT; CDR3 protein: CASSSERSTDTQYF
V gene: TRBV6-1; J gene: TRBJ2-1; D gene: -; clone size: -; CDR3 DNA: TGTGCCGGCAGCCCTGTAAATGAGCAGTTCTTC; CDR3 protein: CAGSPVNEQFF
V gene: TRBV28; J gene: TRBJ1-2; D gene: -; clone size: -; CDR3 DNA: TGTGCCAGCAGTTTTCGGGCAGCCTATGGCTACACCTTC; CDR3 protein: CASSFRAAYGYTF
V gene: TRBV12-5; J gene: TRBJ2-7; D gene: TRBD2; clone size: many; CDR3 DNA: TGTGCTAGTGGTCTCGTCCCCATCGCGGGACTAGCGGGAACCTTAGCCTACGAGCAGTACTTC; CDR3 protein: CASGLVPIAGLAGTLAYEQYF
V gene: TRBV5-1; J gene: TRBJ2-3; D gene: -; clone size: few; CDR3 DNA: TGCGCCAGCAACCCATCTGGGATCCCAGATACGCAGTATTTT; CDR3 protein: CASNPSGIPDTQYF
V gene: TRBV9; J gene: TRBJ2-6; D gene: -; clone size: -; CDR3 DNA: TGTGCCAGCAGCGTAGGAGAGGCAGTGAAAGCCAACGTCCTGACTTTC; CDR3 protein: CASSVGEAVKANVLTF
V gene: TRBV30; J gene: TRBJ2-1; D gene: TRBD2; clone size: many; CDR3 DNA: TGTGCCTGGACCGGACTAGAAAGGTACAATGAGCAGTTCTTC; CDR3 protein: CAWTGLERYNEQFF
V gene: TRBV4-3; J gene: TRBJ2-1; D gene: TRBD2; clone size: many; CDR3 DNA: TGCGCCAGCAGCCGAGATAGCGGGAGAGGGGGCAATGAGCAGTTCTTC; CDR3 protein: CASSRDSGRGGNEQFF
V gene: TRBV4-1; J gene: TRBJ1-3; D gene: TRBD1; clone size: -; CDR3 DNA: TGCGCCAGCAGCCAAGAAACGGGACAGGGAAACACCATATATTTT; CDR3 protein: CASSQETGQGNTIYF
V gene: TRBV13; J gene: TRBJ2-3; D gene: TRBD2; clone size: -; CDR3 DNA: TGTGCCAGCAGCTCCGGGAGGGAGTTCACAGATACGCAGTATTTT; CDR3 protein: CASSSGREFTDTQYF
V gene: TRBV7-9; J gene: TRBJ2-7; D gene: -; clone size: few; CDR3 DNA: TGTGCCAGCAGCTTATCGGGCAGGGTTCTCGACGAGCAGTACTTC; CDR3 protein: CASSLSGRVLDEQYF
V gene: TRBV20-1; J gene: TRBJ2-3; D gene: TRBD2; clone size: few; CDR3 DNA: TGCAGTGCTGCCCTCAGCGGGAGTGCCACAGATACGCAGTATTTT; CDR3 protein: CSAALSGSATDTQYF
V gene: TRBV3-1; J gene: TRBJ1-2; D gene: -; clone size: -; CDR3 DNA: TGTGCCAGCAGCCAAGCACCTTCCGGGTATGGCTACACCTTC; CDR3 protein: CASSQAPSGYGYTF
V gene: TRBV24-1; J gene: TRBJ2-1; D gene: -; clone size: -; CDR3 DNA: TGTGCCACCTCTGGGGGGCGGTCCTATGAGCAGTTCTTC; CDR3 protein: CATSGGRSYEQFF
V gene: TRBV28; J gene: TRBJ1-1; D gene: -; clone size: once; CDR3 DNA: TGTGCCGGCAGTTTACGGACATTGGACGCAGCTTTCTTT; CDR3 protein: CAGSLRTLDAAFF
V gene: TRBV12-3/TRBV12-4; J gene: TRBJ2-4; D gene: TRBD2; clone size: once; CDR3 DNA: TGTGCCAGCAGTATCCAGCTACTGGGACTATCGGACAATGAGCAGTACTTC; CDR3 protein: CASSIQLLGLSDNEQYF
V gene: TRBV12-5; J gene: TRBJ1-1; D gene: TRBD1; clone size: few; CDR3 DNA: TGTGCTAGTGGGAGGGACAGGGGAGGTCGGAACACTGAAGCTTTCTTT; CDR3 protein: CASGRDRGGRNTEAFF
V gene: TRBV6-1; J gene: TRBJ1-6; D gene: TRBD1; clone size: -; CDR3 DNA: TGTGCCAGCAGTGTGGACAGGGAGGCGGGTTCACCCCTCCACTTT; CDR3 protein: CASSVDREAGSPLHF
V gene: TRBV18; J gene: TRBJ2-7; D gene: TRBD2; clone size: few; CDR3 DNA: TGTGCCAGCTCAACCGGGACTAGCCCCGCCGAGCAGTACTTC; CDR3 protein: CASSTGTSPAEQYF
V gene: TRBV24-1; J gene: TRBJ2-5; D gene: -; clone size: many; CDR3 DNA: TGTGCCACAAGAGGACTGGAAGAGACCCAGTACTTC; CDR3 protein: CATRGLEETQYF
V gene: TRBV29-1; J gene: TRBJ1-1; D gene: -; clone size: many; CDR3 DNA: TGCAGCGGCACAGGTGCGAACACTGAAGCTTTCTTT; CDR3 protein: CSGTGANTEAFF